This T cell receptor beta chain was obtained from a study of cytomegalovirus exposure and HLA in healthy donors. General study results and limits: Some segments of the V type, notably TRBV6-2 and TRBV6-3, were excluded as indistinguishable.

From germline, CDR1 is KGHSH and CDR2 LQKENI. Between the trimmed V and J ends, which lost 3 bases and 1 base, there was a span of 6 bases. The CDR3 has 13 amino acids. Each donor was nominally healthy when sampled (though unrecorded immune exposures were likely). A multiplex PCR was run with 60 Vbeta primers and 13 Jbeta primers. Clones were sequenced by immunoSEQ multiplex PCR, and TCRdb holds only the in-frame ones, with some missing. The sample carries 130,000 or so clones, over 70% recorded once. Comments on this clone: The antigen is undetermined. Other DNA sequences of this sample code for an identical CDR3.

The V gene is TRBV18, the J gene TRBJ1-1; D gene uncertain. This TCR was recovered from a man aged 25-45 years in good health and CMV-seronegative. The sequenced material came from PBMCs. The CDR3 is CASSPTGNTEAFF. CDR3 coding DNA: TGTGCCAGCTCACCGACGGGGAACACTGAAGCTTTCTTT.